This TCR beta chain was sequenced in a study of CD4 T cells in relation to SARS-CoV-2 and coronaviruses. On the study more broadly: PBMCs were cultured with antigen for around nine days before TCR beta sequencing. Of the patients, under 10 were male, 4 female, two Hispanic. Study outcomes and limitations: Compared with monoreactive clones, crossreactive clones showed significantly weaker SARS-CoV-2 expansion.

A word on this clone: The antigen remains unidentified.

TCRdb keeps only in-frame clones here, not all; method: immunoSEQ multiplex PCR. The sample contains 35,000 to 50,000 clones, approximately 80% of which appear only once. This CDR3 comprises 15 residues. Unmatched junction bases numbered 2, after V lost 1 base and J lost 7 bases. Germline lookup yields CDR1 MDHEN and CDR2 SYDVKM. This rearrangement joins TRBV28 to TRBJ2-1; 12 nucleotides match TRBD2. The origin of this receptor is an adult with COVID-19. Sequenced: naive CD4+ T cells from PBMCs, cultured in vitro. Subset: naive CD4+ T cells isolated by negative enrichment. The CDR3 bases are TGTGCCAGCAGTTTATCGACTAGCGGGAGTAATGAGCAGTTCTTC. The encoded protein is CASSLSTSGSNEQFF.